This record covers a single T cell receptor (beta chain). This record comes from a study of blood T cell repertoires in COVID-19. Study-level information: PBMCs, B-cell-depleted T cells, or T cells were the source of the cDNA or gDNA that made up the material.

Here immunoSEQ multiplex PCR was the method, and the copy in TCRdb shows in-frame clones only, minus some. Of over 65,000 clones listed, about 80% are singletons. The receptor was isolated from a woman between 40 and 55 years old with active or convalescent COVID-19. Sequencing input: peripheral blood.

CDR3 coding DNA: TGCGCCAGCAGCCTTCGGGACAGGGGCTCTGGTGAGCAGTTCTTC. It yields the protein CASSLRDRGSGEQFF. The rearrangement links TRBV5-1 to TRBJ2-1; 10 bases match TRBD1. CDR1 SGHRS and CDR2 YFSETQ come from the germline V gene. The V gene end was trimmed by 4 bases and the J gene end by 9 bases; junction bases not matched to a gene: 10. This CDR3 is built from 15 residues.